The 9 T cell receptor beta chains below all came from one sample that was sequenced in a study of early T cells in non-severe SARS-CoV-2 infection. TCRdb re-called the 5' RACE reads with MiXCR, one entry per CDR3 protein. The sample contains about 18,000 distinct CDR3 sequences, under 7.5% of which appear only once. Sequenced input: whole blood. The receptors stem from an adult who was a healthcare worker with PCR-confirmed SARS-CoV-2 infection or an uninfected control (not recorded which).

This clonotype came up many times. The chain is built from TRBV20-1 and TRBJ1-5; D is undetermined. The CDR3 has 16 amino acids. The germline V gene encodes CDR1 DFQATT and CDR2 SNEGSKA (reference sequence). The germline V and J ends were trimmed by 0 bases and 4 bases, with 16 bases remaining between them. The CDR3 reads CSARDRRNTGNQPQHF. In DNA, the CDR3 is TGCAGTGCTAGAGATCGAAGGAACACGGGTAATCAGCCCCAGCATTTT.

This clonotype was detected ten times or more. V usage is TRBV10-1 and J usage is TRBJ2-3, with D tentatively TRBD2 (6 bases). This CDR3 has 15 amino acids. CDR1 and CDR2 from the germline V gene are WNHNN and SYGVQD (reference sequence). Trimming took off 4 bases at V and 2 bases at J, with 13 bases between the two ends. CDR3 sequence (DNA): TGCGCCAGCAGTGCCCGGGAGCGGGCCACAGATACGCAGTATTTT. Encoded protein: CASSARERATDTQYF.

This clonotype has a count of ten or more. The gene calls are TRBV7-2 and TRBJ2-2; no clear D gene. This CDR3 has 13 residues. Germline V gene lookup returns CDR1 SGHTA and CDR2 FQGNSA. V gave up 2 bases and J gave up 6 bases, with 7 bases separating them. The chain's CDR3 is CASSLTSPGELFF. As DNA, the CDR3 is TGTGCCAGCAGCTTAACAAGCCCCGGGGAGCTGTTTTTT.

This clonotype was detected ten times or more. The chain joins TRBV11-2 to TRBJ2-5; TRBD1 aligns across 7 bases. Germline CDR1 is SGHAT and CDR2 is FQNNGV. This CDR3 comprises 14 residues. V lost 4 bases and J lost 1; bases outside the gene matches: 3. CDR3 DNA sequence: TGTGCCAGCAGCTCGGGACAGCTCCAAGAGACCCAGTACTTC. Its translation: CASSSGQLQETQYF.

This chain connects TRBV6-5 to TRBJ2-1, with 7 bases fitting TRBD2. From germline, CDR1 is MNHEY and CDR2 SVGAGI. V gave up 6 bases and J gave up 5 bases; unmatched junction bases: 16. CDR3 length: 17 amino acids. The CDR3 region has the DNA TGTGCCAGCAGCCCACCGGGGGAGCGGGACCACAACAATGAGCAGTTCTTC. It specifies CASSPPGERDHNNEQFF.

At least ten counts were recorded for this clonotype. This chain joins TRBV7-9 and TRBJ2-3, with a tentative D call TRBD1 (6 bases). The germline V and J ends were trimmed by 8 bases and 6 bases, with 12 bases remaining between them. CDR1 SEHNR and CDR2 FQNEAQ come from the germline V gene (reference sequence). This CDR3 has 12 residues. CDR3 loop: CASDTGLDTQYF. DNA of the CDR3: TGTGCCAGCGATACAGGGTTGGATACGCAGTATTTT.

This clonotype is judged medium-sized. CDR3: CASSLDGLADTQYF. The CDR3 DNA reads TGTGCCAGCAGCTTGGACGGACTCGCAGATACGCAGTATTTT. V usage is TRBV5-4 and J usage is TRBJ2-3; D is perhaps TRBD2 (5 bases). Trimming removed 0 bases from V and 4 bases from J, with 9 bases in between. Germline CDR1 reads SGHNT; CDR2 reads YYREEE (reference sequence). This CDR3 region has 14 residues.

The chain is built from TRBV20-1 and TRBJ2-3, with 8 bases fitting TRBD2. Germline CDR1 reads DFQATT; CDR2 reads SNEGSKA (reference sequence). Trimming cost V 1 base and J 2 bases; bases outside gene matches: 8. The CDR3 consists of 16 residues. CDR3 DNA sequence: TGCAGTGCTAGAGCTAGTACTAGCGGCCACACAGATACGCAGTATTTT. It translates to CSARASTSGHTDTQYF.

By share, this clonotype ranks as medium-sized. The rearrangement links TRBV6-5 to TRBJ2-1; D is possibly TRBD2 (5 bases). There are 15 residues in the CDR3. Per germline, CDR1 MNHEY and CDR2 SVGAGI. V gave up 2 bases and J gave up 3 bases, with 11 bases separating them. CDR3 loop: CASSYEAENYNEQFF. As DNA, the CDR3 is TGTGCCAGCAGTTACGAAGCGGAGAACTACAATGAGCAGTTCTTC.